This T cell receptor beta chain was obtained from a study of OX40 agonist ivuxolimab in advanced cancers. On the study more broadly: The dose-escalation cohort had hepatocellular carcinoma, melanoma, renal cell or head and neck cancer.

Method: immunoSEQ multiplex PCR; TCRdb's copy keeps in-frame clones and lacks some. The profile shows around 66,000 clones, 80% to 85% of them singletons. This clone has a handful of counts. It is unclear where the CDR3 begins or ends on the DNA, so no DNA is shown, and the CDR3 is as TCRdb lists it. Termini included, the CDR3 measures 22 amino acids. The source was CD4+ or CD8+ T cells sorted from blood, collected in a trial of the OX40 agonist ivuxolimab. This TCR was recovered from an adult with an advanced solid tumor such as melanoma, head and neck, liver or kidney cancer. This chain joins TRBV12-2 and TRBJ1-6; the table gives TRBD1 as D, unverified against the DNA. TRBV12-2 is an annotated pseudogene. CDR3 sequence: CASRLSSLFGQGISSYNSPLHF.